The T cell receptor (beta chain) under discussion was sequenced for a study of blood T cell repertoires in COVID-19. Study as a whole: The samples span acute and convalescent COVID-19 from the United States, Italy and Spain.

Under the authors' procedure: Estimation of nucleated cell counts relied on the amplification of reference gene primers. TCRdb's table, derived via immunoSEQ multiplex PCR, lists solely in-frame clones and lacks some. V, J and clone size are those of that table, while D and trimming were read from the DNA. The sample consists of roughly 150,000 clones, approximately 84% of them appearing once. The CDR3 is 16 residues long. V was clipped by 5 bases and J by 0 bases; unmatched bases: 7. Per germline, CDR1 SQVTM and CDR2 ANQGSEA. Source material: peripheral blood. The chain employs TRBV29-1 and TRBJ1-4, with TRBD1 identical over 9 bases. The clonotype comes from a human donor in a cohort sampled during active COVID-19. Here the CDR3 DNA reads TGCAGCGTTCGGACAGGGGCGGATGCAACTAATGAAAAACTGTTTTTT. It is translated as CSVRTGADATNEKLFF.